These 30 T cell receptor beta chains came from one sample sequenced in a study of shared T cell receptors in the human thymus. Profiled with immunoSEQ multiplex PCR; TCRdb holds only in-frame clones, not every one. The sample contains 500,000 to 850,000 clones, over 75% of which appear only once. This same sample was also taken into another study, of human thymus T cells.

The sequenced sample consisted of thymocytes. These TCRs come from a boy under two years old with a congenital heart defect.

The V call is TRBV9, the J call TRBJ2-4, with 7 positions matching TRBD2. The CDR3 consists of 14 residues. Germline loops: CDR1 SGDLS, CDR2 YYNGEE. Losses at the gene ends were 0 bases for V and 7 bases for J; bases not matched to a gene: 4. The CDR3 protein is CASSVGDGGNIQYF. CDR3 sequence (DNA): TGTGCCAGCAGCGTAGGGGACGGGGGGAACATTCAGTACTTC.

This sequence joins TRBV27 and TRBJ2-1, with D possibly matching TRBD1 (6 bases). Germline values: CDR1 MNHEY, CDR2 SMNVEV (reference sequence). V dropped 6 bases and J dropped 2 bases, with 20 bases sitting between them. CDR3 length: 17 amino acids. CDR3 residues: CASSYPTGPKPYNEQFF. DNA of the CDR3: TGTGCCAGCAGCTATCCCACAGGGCCCAAGCCCTACAATGAGCAGTTCTTC.

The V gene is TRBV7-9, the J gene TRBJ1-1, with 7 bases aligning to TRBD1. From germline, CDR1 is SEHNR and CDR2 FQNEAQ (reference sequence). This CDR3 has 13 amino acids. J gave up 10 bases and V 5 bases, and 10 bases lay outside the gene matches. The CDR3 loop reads CASSPDSTGRAFF. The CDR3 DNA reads TGTGCCAGCAGCCCGGACTCGACAGGGCGAGCTTTCTTT.

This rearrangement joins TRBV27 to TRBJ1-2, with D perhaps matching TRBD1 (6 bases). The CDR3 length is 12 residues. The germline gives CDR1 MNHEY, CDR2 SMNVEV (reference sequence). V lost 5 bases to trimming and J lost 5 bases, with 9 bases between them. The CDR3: CASSATGYGYTF. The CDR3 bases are TGTGCCAGCAGTGCGACAGGATATGGCTACACCTTC.

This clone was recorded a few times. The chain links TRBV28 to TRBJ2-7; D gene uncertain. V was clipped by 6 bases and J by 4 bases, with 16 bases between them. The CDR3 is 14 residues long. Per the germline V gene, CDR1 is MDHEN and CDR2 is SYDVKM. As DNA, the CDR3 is TGTGCCAGCAGCCAGCGCCAGACCGGTTACGAGCAGTACTTC. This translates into CASSQRQTGYEQYF. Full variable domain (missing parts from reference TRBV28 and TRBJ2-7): DVKVTQSSRYLVKRTGEKVFLECVQDMDHENMFWYRQDPGLGLRLIYFSYDVKMKEKGDIPEGYSVSREKKERFSLILESASTNQTSMYLCASSQRQTGYEQYFGPGTRLTVT.

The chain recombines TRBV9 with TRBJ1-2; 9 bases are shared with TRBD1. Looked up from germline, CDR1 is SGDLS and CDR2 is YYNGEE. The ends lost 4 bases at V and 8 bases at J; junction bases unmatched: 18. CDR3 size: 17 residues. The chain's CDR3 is CASSPWDRAAWSEGYTF. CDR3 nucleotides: TGTGCCAGCAGCCCCTGGGACAGGGCGGCCTGGTCGGAGGGCTACACCTTC.

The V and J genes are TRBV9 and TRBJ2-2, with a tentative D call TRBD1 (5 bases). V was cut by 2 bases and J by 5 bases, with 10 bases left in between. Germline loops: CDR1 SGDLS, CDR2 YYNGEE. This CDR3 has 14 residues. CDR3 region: CASSVGRETGELFF. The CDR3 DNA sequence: TGTGCCAGCAGCGTCGGCAGGGAAACCGGGGAGCTGTTTTTT.

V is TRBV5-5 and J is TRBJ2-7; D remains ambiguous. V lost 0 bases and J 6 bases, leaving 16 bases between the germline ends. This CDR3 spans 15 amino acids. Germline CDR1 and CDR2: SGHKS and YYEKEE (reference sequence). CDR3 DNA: TGTGCCAGCAGCTTGGTTGGGCCCCCCTTATGCGAGCAGTACTTC. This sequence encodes CASSLVGPPLCEQYF.

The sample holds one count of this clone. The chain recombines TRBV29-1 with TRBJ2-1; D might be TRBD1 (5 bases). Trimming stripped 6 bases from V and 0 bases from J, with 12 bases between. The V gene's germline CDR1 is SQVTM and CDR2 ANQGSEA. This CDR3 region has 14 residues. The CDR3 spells CSVMDTSSYNEQFF. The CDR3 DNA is TGCAGCGTGATGGACACGAGCTCCTACAATGAGCAGTTCTTC.

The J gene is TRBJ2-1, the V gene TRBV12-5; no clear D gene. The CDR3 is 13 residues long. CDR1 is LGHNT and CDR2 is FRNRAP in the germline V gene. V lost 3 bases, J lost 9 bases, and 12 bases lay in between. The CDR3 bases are TGTGCTAGTGGTTTTCGTAGCATAGGTGAGCAGTTCTTC. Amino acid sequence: CASGFRSIGEQFF.

CDR3 sequence (DNA): TGCAGCGTCGCCGGGACAGGAGCCTACGAGCAGTACTTC. Protein: CSVAGTGAYEQYF. The rearrangement joins TRBV29-1 to TRBJ2-7; the match to TRBD1 covers 8 bases. After removal of 6 bases from V and 2 bases from J, the junction contained 6 bases not matched to a gene. The length of the CDR3 is 13 residues. Germline lookup yields CDR1 SQVTM and CDR2 ANQGSEA.

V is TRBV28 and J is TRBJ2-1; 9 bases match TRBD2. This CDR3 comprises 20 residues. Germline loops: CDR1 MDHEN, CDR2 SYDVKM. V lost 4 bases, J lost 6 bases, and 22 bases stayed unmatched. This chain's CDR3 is CASSSNGSIERGTSSNEQFF. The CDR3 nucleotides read TGTGCCAGCAGTTCTAATGGGTCAATCGAAAGAGGGACTAGCTCCAATGAGCAGTTCTTC.

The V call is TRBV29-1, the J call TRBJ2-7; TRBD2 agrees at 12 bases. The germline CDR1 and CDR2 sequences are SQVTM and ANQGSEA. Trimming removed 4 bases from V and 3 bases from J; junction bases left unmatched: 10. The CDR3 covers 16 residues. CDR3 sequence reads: CSVGRGTSGRIYEQYF. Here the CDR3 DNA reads TGCAGCGTTGGCCGCGGGACTAGCGGGCGTATCTACGAGCAGTACTTC.

CDR3 nucleotide sequence: TGTGCCAGCAGCCCGGGGACTAGCGGGGAAAAAGAGACCCAGTACTTC. Protein: CASSPGTSGEKETQYF. The chain couples TRBV5-6 to TRBJ2-5; 13 bases align to TRBD2. V shed 4 bases and J 3 bases; nucleotides not matched to a gene: 6. CDR1 SGHDT and CDR2 YYEEEE come from the germline V gene. This CDR3 has 16 residues.

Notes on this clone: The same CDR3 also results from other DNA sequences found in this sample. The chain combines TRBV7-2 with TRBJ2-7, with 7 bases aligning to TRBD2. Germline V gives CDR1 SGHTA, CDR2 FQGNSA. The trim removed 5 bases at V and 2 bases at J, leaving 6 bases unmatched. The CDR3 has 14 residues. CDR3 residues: CASSLTGTTYEQYF. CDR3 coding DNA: TGTGCCAGCAGCCTTACCGGGACTACCTACGAGCAGTACTTC. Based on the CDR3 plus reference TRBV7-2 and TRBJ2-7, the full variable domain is GAGVSQSPSNKVTEKGKDVELRCDPISGHTALYWYRQSLGQGLEFLIYFQGNSAPDKSGLPSDRFSAERTGGSVSTLTIQRTQQEDSAVYLCASSLTGTTYEQYFGPGTRLTVT.

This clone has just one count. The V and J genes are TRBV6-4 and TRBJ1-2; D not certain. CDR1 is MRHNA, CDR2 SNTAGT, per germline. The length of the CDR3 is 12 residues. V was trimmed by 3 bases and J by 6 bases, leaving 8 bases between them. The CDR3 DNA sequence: TGTGCCAGCAGTGATGGAGGAAATGGCTACACCTTC. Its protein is CASSDGGNGYTF.

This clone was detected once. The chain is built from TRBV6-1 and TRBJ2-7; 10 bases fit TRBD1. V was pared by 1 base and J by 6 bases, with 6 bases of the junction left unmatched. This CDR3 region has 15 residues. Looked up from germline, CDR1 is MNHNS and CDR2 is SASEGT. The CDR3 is CASSEEGQGPCEQYF. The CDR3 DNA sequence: TGTGCCAGCAGTGAAGAGGGACAGGGGCCCTGCGAGCAGTACTTC.

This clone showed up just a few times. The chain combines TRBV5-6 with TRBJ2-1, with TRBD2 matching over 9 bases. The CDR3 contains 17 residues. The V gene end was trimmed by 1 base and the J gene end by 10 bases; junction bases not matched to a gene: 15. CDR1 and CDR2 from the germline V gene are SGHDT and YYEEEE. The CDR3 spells CASSLPESSGEIPEQFF. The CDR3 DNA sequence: TGTGCCAGCAGCTTGCCTGAATCTAGCGGGGAGATTCCCGAGCAGTTCTTC.

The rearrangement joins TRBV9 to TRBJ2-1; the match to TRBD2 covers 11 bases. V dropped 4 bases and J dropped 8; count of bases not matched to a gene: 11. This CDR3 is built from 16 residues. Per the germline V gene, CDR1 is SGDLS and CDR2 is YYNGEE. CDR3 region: CASSSRIAGGPYEQFF. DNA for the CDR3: TGTGCCAGCAGCTCCAGAATAGCGGGAGGGCCTTATGAGCAGTTCTTC.

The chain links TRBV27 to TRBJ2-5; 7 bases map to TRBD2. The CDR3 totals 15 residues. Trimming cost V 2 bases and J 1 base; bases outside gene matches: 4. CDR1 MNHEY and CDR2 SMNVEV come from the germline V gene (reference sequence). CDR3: CASSLASGLQETQYF. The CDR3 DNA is TGTGCCAGCAGTTTAGCTAGCGGCCTCCAAGAGACCCAGTACTTC.

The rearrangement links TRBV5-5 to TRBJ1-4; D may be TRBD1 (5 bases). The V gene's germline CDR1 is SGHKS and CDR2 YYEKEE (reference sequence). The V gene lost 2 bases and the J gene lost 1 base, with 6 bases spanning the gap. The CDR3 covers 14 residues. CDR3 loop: CASSFDRTNEKLFF. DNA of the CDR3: TGTGCCAGCAGCTTCGACAGAACTAATGAAAAACTGTTTTTT.

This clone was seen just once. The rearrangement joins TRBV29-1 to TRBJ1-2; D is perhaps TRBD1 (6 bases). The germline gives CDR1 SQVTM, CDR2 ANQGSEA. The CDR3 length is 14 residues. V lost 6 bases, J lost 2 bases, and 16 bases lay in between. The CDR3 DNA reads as TGCAGCGTGCCCGAAGTTCAGGGGAACTATGGCTACACCTTC. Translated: CSVPEVQGNYGYTF.

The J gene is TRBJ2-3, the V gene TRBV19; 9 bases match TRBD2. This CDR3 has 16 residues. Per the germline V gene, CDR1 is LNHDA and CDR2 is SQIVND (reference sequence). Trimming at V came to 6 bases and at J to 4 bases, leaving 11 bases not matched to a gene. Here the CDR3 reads CASRGRREGRADTQYF. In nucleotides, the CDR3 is TGTGCCAGTAGGGGAAGGCGGGAGGGCCGGGCAGATACGCAGTATTTT. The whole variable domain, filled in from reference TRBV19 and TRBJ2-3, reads DGGITQSPKYLFRKEGQNVTLSCEQNLNHDAMYWYRQDPGQGLRLIYYSQIVNDFQKGDIAEGYSVSREKKESFPLTVTSAQKNPTAFYLCASRGRREGRADTQYFGPGTRLTVL.

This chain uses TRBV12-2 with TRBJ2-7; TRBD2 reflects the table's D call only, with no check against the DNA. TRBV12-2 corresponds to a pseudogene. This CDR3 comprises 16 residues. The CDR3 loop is CASRFKTSENSYEQYF. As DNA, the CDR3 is TGTGCAAGTCGCTTCAAGACTAGCGAAAACTCCTACGAGCAGTACTTC.

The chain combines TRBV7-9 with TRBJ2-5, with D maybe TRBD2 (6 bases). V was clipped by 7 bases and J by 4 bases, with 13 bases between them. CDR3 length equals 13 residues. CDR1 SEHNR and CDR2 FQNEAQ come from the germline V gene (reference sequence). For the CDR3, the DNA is TGTGCCAGCACCCCGCAGGGAGGAGAGACCCAGTACTTC. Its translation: CASTPQGGETQYF.

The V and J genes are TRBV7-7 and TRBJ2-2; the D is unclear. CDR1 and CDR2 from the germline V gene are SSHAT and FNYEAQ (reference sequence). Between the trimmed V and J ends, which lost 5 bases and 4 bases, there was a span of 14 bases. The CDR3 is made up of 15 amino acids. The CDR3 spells CASSTGPSGTGELFF. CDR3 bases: TGTGCCAGCAGCACGGGTCCATCGGGCACCGGGGAGCTGTTTTTT. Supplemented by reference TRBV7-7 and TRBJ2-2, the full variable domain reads GAGVSQSPRYKVTKRGQDVTLRCDPISSHATLYWYQQALGQGPEFLTYFNYEAQPDKSGLPSDRFSAERPEGSISTLTIQRTEQRDSAMYRCASSTGPSGTGELFFGEGSRLTVL.

The CDR3 loop reads CATSRGIAGGNEQFF. The CDR3 DNA sequence: TGTGCCACCAGCAGAGGAATAGCGGGAGGAAATGAGCAGTTCTTC. The rearrangement uses TRBV15 and TRBJ2-1, with TRBD2 matching 10 bases. Trimming took 1 base from V and 7 from J; bases not matched to a gene: 4. The CDR3 loop spans 15 amino acids. Germline CDR1 is LNHNV and CDR2 is YYDKDF (reference sequence).

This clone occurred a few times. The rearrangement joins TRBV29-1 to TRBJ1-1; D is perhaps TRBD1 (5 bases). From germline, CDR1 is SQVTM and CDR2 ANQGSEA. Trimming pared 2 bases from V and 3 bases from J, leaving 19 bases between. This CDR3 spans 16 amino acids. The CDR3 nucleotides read TGCAGCGTTGAAAAGGGGAAAGTGGTAGCATACACTGAAGCTTTCTTT. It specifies CSVEKGKVVAYTEAFF.

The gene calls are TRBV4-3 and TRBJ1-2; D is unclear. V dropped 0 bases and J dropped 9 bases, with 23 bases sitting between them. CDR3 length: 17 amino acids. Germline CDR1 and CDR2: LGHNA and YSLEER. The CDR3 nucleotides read TGCGCCAGCAGCCAAGAAAAACCGGGGAGGGTGCGTAGCCGCTACACCTTC. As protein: CASSQEKPGRVRSRYTF.

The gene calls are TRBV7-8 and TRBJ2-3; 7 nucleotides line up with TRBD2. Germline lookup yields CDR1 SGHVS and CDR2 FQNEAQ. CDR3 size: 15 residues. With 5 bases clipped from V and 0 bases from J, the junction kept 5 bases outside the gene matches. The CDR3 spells CASSPPAGSTDTQYF. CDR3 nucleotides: TGTGCCAGCAGCCCGCCAGCGGGGAGCACAGATACGCAGTATTTT.